This entry lists 3 T cell receptor beta chains sequenced from one sample in a study of blood T cell repertoires in COVID-19. Measured with immunoSEQ multiplex PCR; TCRdb has only the in-frame clones, and not every one. The table shows 140,000 to 150,000 clones, with 65% to 85% occurring only once. The sample taken for sequencing was PBMCs or T cells enriched from blood (not recorded which). These receptor sequences come from a woman aged 50 to 60 who had been exposed to COVID-19.

V is TRBV6-5 and J is TRBJ1-1, with a possible D match to TRBD1 (6 bases). This CDR3 comprises 14 residues. Trimming took off 8 bases at V and 8 bases at J, with 21 bases between the two ends. Germline CDR1 and CDR2: MNHEY and SVGAGI. DNA for the CDR3: TGTGCCAGCTCCGAGCGTACAGGGCTGGCCGAAGCTTTCTTT. It codes for CASSERTGLAEAFF.

This chain connects TRBV19 to TRBJ2-1; the match to TRBD1 covers 9 bases. The V gene end was trimmed by 3 bases and the J gene end by 4 bases; junction bases not matched to a gene: 4. Germline CDR1 is LNHDA and CDR2 is SQIVND (reference sequence). This CDR3 has 15 residues. This CDR3 reads CASSIRDRAYNEQFF. The CDR3 DNA sequence: TGTGCCAGTAGTATTCGGGACAGGGCTTACAATGAGCAGTTCTTC.

A few counts support this clone. The gene calls are TRBV3-1 (or the pseudogene TRBV3-2) and TRBJ1-5; 8 nucleotides line up with TRBD1. Per germline, CDR1 LGHDT and CDR2 YNNKEL (reference sequence). V gave up 1 base and J gave up 6 bases; unmatched junction bases: 2. The CDR3 consists of 14 residues. CDR3 nucleotides: TGTGCCAGCAGCCAAGGGACAGGGAGTCAGCCCCAGCATTTT. It translates to CASSQGTGSQPQHF.